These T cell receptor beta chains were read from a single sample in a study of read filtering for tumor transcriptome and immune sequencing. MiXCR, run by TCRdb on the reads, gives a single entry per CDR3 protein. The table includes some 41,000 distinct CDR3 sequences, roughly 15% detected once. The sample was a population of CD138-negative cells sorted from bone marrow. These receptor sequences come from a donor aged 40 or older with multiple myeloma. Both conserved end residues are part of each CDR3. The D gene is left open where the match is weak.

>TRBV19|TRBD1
CASRPGQGTGELFF
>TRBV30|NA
CASTKESSYEQYF
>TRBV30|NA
CAWSKSRVNEQFF
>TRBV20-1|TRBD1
CSATGQGMSYNSPLHF
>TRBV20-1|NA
CSARSYSGTNTYEQYF
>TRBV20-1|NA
CSATNNRDPRDIQYF
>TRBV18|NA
CASSQQGSGNTIYF
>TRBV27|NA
CASSSGTERGYEQYF
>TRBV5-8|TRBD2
CASSLAGGAVPSYEQYF
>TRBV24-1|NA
CATPSSGYGSSETQYF
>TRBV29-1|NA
CSTQDTGELFF
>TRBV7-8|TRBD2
CASSLGLAGNYEQYF
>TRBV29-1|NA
CSVDGPSATDTQYF
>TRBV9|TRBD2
CASSVEREMGEQYF
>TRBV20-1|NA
CSAREPGFGRTDTQYF
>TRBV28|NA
CASSFGHYGQYF
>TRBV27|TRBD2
CASSLWASGSSETQYF
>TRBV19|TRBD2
CASSPLGTSGRATTDTQYF
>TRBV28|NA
CASMELEGRNEQLF
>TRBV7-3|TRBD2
CASSRNGLGGGPDTQYF
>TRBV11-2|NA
CASSAVIAESTDTQYF
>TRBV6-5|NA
CASTPAYRSYNEQFF
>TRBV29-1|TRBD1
CSVEAAGTGAQETQYF
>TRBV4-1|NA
CASSQSGTSRGETQYF
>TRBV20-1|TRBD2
CSARRVAGTYEQYF
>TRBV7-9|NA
CASSSGTTDTQYF
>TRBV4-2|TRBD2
CASSQVETSAYEQYF
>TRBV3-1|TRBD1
CASSPGRTGHGQETQYF
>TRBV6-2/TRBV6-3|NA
CASSLDYGYTF
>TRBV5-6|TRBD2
CASSPGGGAHEQYF
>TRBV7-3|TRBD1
CASSLPRDRRHTGELFF
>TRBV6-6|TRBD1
CASSSRTGTNEQFF
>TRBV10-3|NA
CAISESGRDRGSYEQYF
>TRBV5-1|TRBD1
CASSLMTGSNQPQHF
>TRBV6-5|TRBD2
CASSYSRLAVPTGELFF
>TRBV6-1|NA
CASSYGGGTETTDTQYF
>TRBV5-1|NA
CASSSPNNEQFF
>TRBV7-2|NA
CASSLDGTYEQFF
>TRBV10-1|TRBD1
CASGQGASEQFF
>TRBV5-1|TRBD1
CASSTGQGNTGKPFF
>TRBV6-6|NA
CASSHGKEQYF
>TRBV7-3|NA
CASSSGAYNEQFF
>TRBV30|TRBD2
CAWSAGLAASDTQYF
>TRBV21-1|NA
CASSRGTGSNQPQHF
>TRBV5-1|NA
CASSRLGDTVYEQYF
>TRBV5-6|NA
CASSPGLNTEAFF
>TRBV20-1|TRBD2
CSATAGTSGYNEQFF
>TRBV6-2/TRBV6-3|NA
CASSLTTVAGELFF
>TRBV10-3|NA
CAIKPKGRKEDNGQFF
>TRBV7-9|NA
CASSPAGRDSKNIQYF
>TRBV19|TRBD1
CASNPTGTGGYEQYF
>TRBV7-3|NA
CASSRGLVGSEQFF
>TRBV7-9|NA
CASTDAGAVNTEAFF
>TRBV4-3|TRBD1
CASSKSRSPGQGFNNEQFF
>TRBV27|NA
CASSPGDSYEQYF
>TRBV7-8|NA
CASSPTGFPYNEQFF
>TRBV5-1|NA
CASSPVVGEGEKYF
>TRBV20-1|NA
CSASHRSSYNPPLDF